This entry concerns a single T cell receptor (beta chain). In the original analysis: Nucleated cell counts were estimated from reference gene primer amplification. TCRdb keeps only in-frame clones here, not all; method: immunoSEQ multiplex PCR. That table furnishes V, J and clone size, whereas the DNA furnished D and trimming. The repertoire consists of 200,000 to 300,000 clones, with 84% occurring once and the leading ten covering roughly 8.6%. The data derive from a study of blood T cell repertoires in COVID-19. About the research overall: Acute and convalescent COVID-19 samples came from the United States, Italy and Spain. Nucleic acid was either cDNA or gDNA, and it came from T cells, B-cell-depleted T cells, or PBMCs.

Germline V gene sequence: CDR1 KGHSH, CDR2 LQKENI. V gave up 5 bases and J gave up 15 bases, with 20 bases separating them. The CDR3 length is 13 residues. The specimen sequenced was peripheral blood. The origin of this receptor is a human donor in a cohort sampled during active COVID-19. The chain carries TRBV18 and TRBJ2-1, with D possibly being TRBD1 (5 bases). CDR3 protein: CASSSRTQGLRFF. In DNA, the CDR3 is TGTGCCAGCTCAAGCAGAACCCAGGGTCTTCGGTTCTTC.